In this sample, the clone carrying this T cell receptor beta chain turned up once. The antigen is undetermined. The sample originates from a study of T cell responses to AZD1222 COVID-19 vaccine. Whole-study context: Recipients boosted at about 4 weeks or about 12 weeks are pooled.

The repertoire was sequenced with immunoSEQ multiplex PCR; TCRdb's copy has only in-frame clones and lacks some. This table has more than 60,000 clones, around 84% appearing once. V was cut by 5 bases and J by 8 bases, with 12 bases left in between. This CDR3 is built from 12 residues. Study-wide points: Spike-specific TCR depth and breadth grew after two AZD1222 doses. Spike was spanned by vaccine-associated CD4 TCRs, which were dominant at 160-218 and 743-854.

The chain couples TRBV12-3 or TRBV12-4 to TRBJ1-2; a possible D gene is TRBD1 (6 bases). The source of this sequence is an adult in good health. Here the sequenced sample was peripheral blood, taken on day 0 of AZD1222 vaccination. The CDR3: CASSINREGYTF. The CDR3 DNA is TGTGCCAGCAGTATCAACAGGGAAGGCTACACCTTC.